Presented here are 3 T cell receptor beta chains from one specimen sequenced in a study of cytomegalovirus exposure and HLA in healthy donors. Amplification used 60 Vbeta primers and 13 Jbeta primers. Profiled with immunoSEQ multiplex PCR; TCRdb holds only in-frame clones, not every one. The repertoire holds about 120,000 clones, over 15% seen once, with under 2% in the top ten. Sequences were obtained from PBMCs. Receptor source: a woman aged 18 to 35 in good health and CMV-seronegative.

The rearrangement uses TRBV20-1 and TRBJ1-1; D is unclear. Trimming removed 0 bases from V and 11 bases from J, with 7 bases in between. The V gene's germline CDR1 is DFQATT and CDR2 SNEGSKA (reference sequence). The CDR3 consists of 10 residues. The CDR3 reads CSAREPGAFF. In DNA, the CDR3 is TGCAGTGCTAGAGAACCCGGGGCTTTCTTT.

On this clone: Mismatch with germline at one junction end may stem from a read error. The sample has other DNA sequences that encode this CDR3 too. The rearrangement links TRBV29-1 to TRBJ1-1; TRBD1 might be the D (6 bases). The CDR3 has 14 residues. Germline assignment: CDR1 SQVTM and CDR2 ANQGSEA. The CDR3 DNA is TGCAGCGCCGCGCGCGGGGGCCTTAACACTGAGGCTTTCTTT. It specifies CSAARGGLNTEAFF.

This chain connects TRBV9 to TRBJ1-2; 7 nucleotides align to TRBD1. Germline V gene sequence: CDR1 SGDLS, CDR2 YYNGEE. With 6 bases clipped from V and 4 bases from J, the junction kept 0 bases outside the gene matches. The length of the CDR3 is 11 residues. DNA of the CDR3: TGTGCCAGCACAGGGGGCTATGGCTACACCTTC. Residues: CASTGGYGYTF.